This is a list of T cell receptor beta chains from one sample in a study of cytomegalovirus exposure and HLA in healthy donors. The table came from immunoSEQ multiplex PCR; TCRdb's copy has only in-frame clones and leaves some out. The sample lists about 120,000 clones, 60% to 75% seen once, with less than 3.5% in the top ten. Sequences were obtained from PBMCs. Receptor source: a woman aged 40 to 50 in good health and CMV-seropositive. The CDR3 runs from the conserved cysteine through the conserved F or W. Fields, in order: V gene, D gene, clone size, J gene, CDR3 DNA, CDR3 protein. The D gene is left open where the match is weak. Clone size is shown for a subset of rows, as once, few, many or a class of expanded clone.

v_call: TRBV6-4; d_call: TRBD1; clone_size: .; j_call: TRBJ2-3; cdr3_nt: TGTGCCAGCAGTGCGACAGGGGGAAGCACAGATACGCAGTATTTT; cdr3_aa: CASSATGGSTDTQYF
v_call: TRBV6-4; d_call: TRBD1; clone_size: many; j_call: TRBJ2-2; cdr3_nt: TGTGCCAGCAGCTCAGGGGGCACCGGGGAGCTGTTTTTT; cdr3_aa: CASSSGGTGELFF
v_call: TRBV5-6; d_call: TRBD2; clone_size: .; j_call: TRBJ2-1; cdr3_nt: TGTGCCAGCAGCTTGTTATTAGCGGGATACTACAATGAGCAGTTCTTC; cdr3_aa: CASSLLLAGYYNEQFF
v_call: TRBV29-1; d_call: .; clone_size: few; j_call: TRBJ2-1; cdr3_nt: TGCAGCGTTGAAATATTACAGGGCAATGAGCAGTTCTTC; cdr3_aa: CSVEILQGNEQFF
v_call: TRBV7-9; d_call: TRBD1; clone_size: .; j_call: TRBJ2-5; cdr3_nt: TGTGCCAGCAGTCGACAGGGGAAAGAGACCCAGTACTTC; cdr3_aa: CASSRQGKETQYF
v_call: TRBV19; d_call: .; clone_size: .; j_call: TRBJ1-5; cdr3_nt: TGTGCCAGTAGTTGGGACTTCGTTAGCAATCAGCCCCAGCATTTT; cdr3_aa: CASSWDFVSNQPQHF
v_call: TRBV11-1; d_call: .; clone_size: .; j_call: TRBJ1-2; cdr3_nt: TGTGCCAGCAGCCGACAAACAGGGTCCTATGGCTACACCTTC; cdr3_aa: CASSRQTGSYGYTF
v_call: TRBV12-5; d_call: .; clone_size: .; j_call: TRBJ1-1; cdr3_nt: TGTGCTAGTGGTCCCTCACAGAACACTGAAGCTTTCTTT; cdr3_aa: CASGPSQNTEAFF
v_call: TRBV4-1; d_call: .; clone_size: .; j_call: TRBJ2-1; cdr3_nt: TGCGCCAGCAGCCAAGCGGTAAGCTCCTACAATGAGCAGTTCTTC; cdr3_aa: CASSQAVSSYNEQFF
v_call: TRBV27; d_call: .; clone_size: .; j_call: TRBJ1-1; cdr3_nt: TGTGCCAGCAGCGGAACCCCCAGGAACTTTATGAACACTGAAGCTTTCTTT; cdr3_aa: CASSGTPRNFMNTEAFF
v_call: TRBV9; d_call: TRBD1; clone_size: few; j_call: TRBJ1-1; cdr3_nt: TGTGCCAGCAGCGTGGAGGGGGCAGTGAATGATGAAGCTTTCTTT; cdr3_aa: CASSVEGAVNDEAFF
v_call: TRBV7-6; d_call: TRBD1; clone_size: few; j_call: TRBJ1-5; cdr3_nt: TGTGCCAGCAGCGCCCGGGACAGATCAAACTATAGCAATCAGCCCCAGCATTTT; cdr3_aa: CASSARDRSNYSNQPQHF
v_call: TRBV5-1; d_call: .; clone_size: .; j_call: TRBJ1-1; cdr3_nt: TGCGCCAGCAGTCGGCCGGGGGTAGACACTGAAGCTTTCTTT; cdr3_aa: CASSRPGVDTEAFF
v_call: TRBV18; d_call: TRBD1; clone_size: .; j_call: TRBJ2-2; cdr3_nt: TGTGCCAGCTCACTCGCAGACACAGGGGCGAACACCGGGGAGCTGTTTTTT; cdr3_aa: CASSLADTGANTGELFF
v_call: TRBV5-1; d_call: .; clone_size: .; j_call: TRBJ2-5; cdr3_nt: TGCGCCAGCAGCTTGTCGGAGGGGGCTGGAGAGACCCAGTACTTC; cdr3_aa: CASSLSEGAGETQYF
v_call: TRBV4-2; d_call: TRBD1; clone_size: .; j_call: TRBJ1-3; cdr3_nt: TGTGCCAGCAGCCAAGAGGGGACAGAGGGAAACACCATATATTTT; cdr3_aa: CASSQEGTEGNTIYF
v_call: TRBV18; d_call: TRBD1; clone_size: once; j_call: TRBJ1-4; cdr3_nt: TGTGCCAGCTCACCCAAGACAGGGGATGAAAAACTGTTTTTT; cdr3_aa: CASSPKTGDEKLFF
v_call: TRBV19; d_call: TRBD2; clone_size: .; j_call: TRBJ2-5; cdr3_nt: TGTGCCAGTAGCACGCCGGGACTAGAACTAACCCAGTACTTC; cdr3_aa: CASSTPGLELTQYF
v_call: TRBV30; d_call: .; clone_size: few; j_call: TRBJ1-5; cdr3_nt: TGTGCCTGGAGCAGCGGGAGCAATCAGCCCCAGCATTTT; cdr3_aa: CAWSSGSNQPQHF
v_call: TRBV4-3; d_call: TRBD1; clone_size: .; j_call: TRBJ1-5; cdr3_nt: TGCGCCAGCAGCCAAGATAAGACAGGGGATCAGCCCCAGCATTTT; cdr3_aa: CASSQDKTGDQPQHF
v_call: TRBV11-2; d_call: .; clone_size: .; j_call: TRBJ2-2; cdr3_nt: TGTGCCAGCAGCTTAAGGGAGCCCGGGAACACCGGGGAGCTGTTTTTT; cdr3_aa: CASSLREPGNTGELFF
v_call: TRBV25-1; d_call: TRBD2; clone_size: .; j_call: TRBJ2-3; cdr3_nt: TGTGCCAGCAGTGAATGGTTAGCGGGGGGCTCAGATACGCAGTATTTT; cdr3_aa: CASSEWLAGGSDTQYF
v_call: TRBV28; d_call: TRBD1; clone_size: .; j_call: TRBJ2-2; cdr3_nt: TGTGCCAGCACCATGGACAGGGTCCCGAACACCGGGGAGCTGTTTTTT; cdr3_aa: CASTMDRVPNTGELFF
v_call: TRBV6-5; d_call: .; clone_size: .; j_call: TRBJ1-3; cdr3_nt: TGTGCCAGCCATTCCCCTGCCTTCACAGGAAACACCATATATTTT; cdr3_aa: CASHSPAFTGNTIYF
v_call: TRBV4-2; d_call: TRBD2; clone_size: .; j_call: TRBJ2-1; cdr3_nt: TGTGCCAGCAGCCAACCGGCGGGAGGTGATTACAATGAGCAGTTCTTC; cdr3_aa: CASSQPAGGDYNEQFF
v_call: TRBV4-3; d_call: .; clone_size: .; j_call: TRBJ1-2; cdr3_nt: TGCGCCAGCAGCCCCGAGGGGGTCCCTTCCTATGGCTACACCTTC; cdr3_aa: CASSPEGVPSYGYTF
v_call: TRBV6-5; d_call: .; clone_size: once; j_call: TRBJ1-5; cdr3_nt: TGTGCCAGCAGTTACTCTTCGGGACTAGAACGGCCCCAGCATTTT; cdr3_aa: CASSYSSGLERPQHF
v_call: TRBV5-4; d_call: .; clone_size: .; j_call: TRBJ2-2; cdr3_nt: TGTGCCAGCAGCTTGGTTGGCCAGTACCTCACCGGGGAGCTGTTTTTT; cdr3_aa: CASSLVGQYLTGELFF
v_call: TRBV4-1; d_call: TRBD1; clone_size: few; j_call: TRBJ1-6; cdr3_nt: TGCGCCAGCAGCCAAATGGGGACAGGGGGTCCTGGGTCACCCCTCCACTTT; cdr3_aa: CASSQMGTGGPGSPLHF
v_call: TRBV30; d_call: .; clone_size: once; j_call: TRBJ1-2; cdr3_nt: TGTGCCTTAGTAGGGGGGGCCAATGGCTACACCTTC; cdr3_aa: CALVGGANGYTF
v_call: TRBV4-1; d_call: TRBD2; clone_size: .; j_call: TRBJ2-7; cdr3_nt: TGCGCCAGCAGCCAAGCTGCTAGCGGCTACGAGCAGTACTTC; cdr3_aa: CASSQAASGYEQYF
v_call: TRBV4-2; d_call: .; clone_size: .; j_call: TRBJ2-7; cdr3_nt: TGTGCCAGCTCACCCTCCGGGGACTCCTACGAGCAGTACTTC; cdr3_aa: CASSPSGDSYEQYF
v_call: TRBV6-5; d_call: .; clone_size: .; j_call: TRBJ2-5; cdr3_nt: TGTGCCAGCAGTTCTCCCTCCCGTTTGGAGACCCAGTACTTC; cdr3_aa: CASSSPSRLETQYF
v_call: TRBV7-9; d_call: .; clone_size: .; j_call: TRBJ1-3; cdr3_nt: TGTGCCAGCAGATTGGAGCATCAGTCGGTATATTTT; cdr3_aa: CASRLEHQSVYF
v_call: TRBV7-9; d_call: .; clone_size: .; j_call: TRBJ2-2; cdr3_nt: TGTGCCAGCAGCTTCGTATCCGGGGAGCTGTTTTTT; cdr3_aa: CASSFVSGELFF
v_call: TRBV28; d_call: .; clone_size: .; j_call: TRBJ1-3; cdr3_nt: TGTGCCAGCAGTTTAGTGGCAGGCTCTGGAAACACCATATATTTT; cdr3_aa: CASSLVAGSGNTIYF
v_call: TRBV5-4; d_call: TRBD2; clone_size: .; j_call: TRBJ2-7; cdr3_nt: TGTGCCAGCAGCTGGGGACTAGCGGGTTCCGAGCAGTACTTC; cdr3_aa: CASSWGLAGSEQYF
v_call: TRBV4-2; d_call: TRBD1; clone_size: .; j_call: TRBJ2-2; cdr3_nt: TGTGCCAGCACCTCGACAGGGGGCAACACCGGGGAGCTGTTTTTT; cdr3_aa: CASTSTGGNTGELFF
v_call: TRBV19; d_call: .; clone_size: .; j_call: TRBJ1-4; cdr3_nt: TGTGCCAGTAGCCCGACCGGGACTAATGAAAAACTGTTTTTT; cdr3_aa: CASSPTGTNEKLFF
v_call: TRBV4-2; d_call: .; clone_size: many; j_call: TRBJ2-6; cdr3_nt: TGTGCCAGCAGCCAAGAACAGGGCTCTGGGGCCAACGTCCTGACTTTC; cdr3_aa: CASSQEQGSGANVLTF
v_call: TRBV6-5; d_call: .; clone_size: .; j_call: TRBJ1-2; cdr3_nt: TGTGCCAGCAGTTTCACAGGGACTGGCTACACCTTC; cdr3_aa: CASSFTGTGYTF
v_call: TRBV5-4; d_call: TRBD1; clone_size: .; j_call: TRBJ1-6; cdr3_nt: TGTGCCAGCACCGGACAGGGTGTTGATAATTCACCCCTCCACTTT; cdr3_aa: CASTGQGVDNSPLHF